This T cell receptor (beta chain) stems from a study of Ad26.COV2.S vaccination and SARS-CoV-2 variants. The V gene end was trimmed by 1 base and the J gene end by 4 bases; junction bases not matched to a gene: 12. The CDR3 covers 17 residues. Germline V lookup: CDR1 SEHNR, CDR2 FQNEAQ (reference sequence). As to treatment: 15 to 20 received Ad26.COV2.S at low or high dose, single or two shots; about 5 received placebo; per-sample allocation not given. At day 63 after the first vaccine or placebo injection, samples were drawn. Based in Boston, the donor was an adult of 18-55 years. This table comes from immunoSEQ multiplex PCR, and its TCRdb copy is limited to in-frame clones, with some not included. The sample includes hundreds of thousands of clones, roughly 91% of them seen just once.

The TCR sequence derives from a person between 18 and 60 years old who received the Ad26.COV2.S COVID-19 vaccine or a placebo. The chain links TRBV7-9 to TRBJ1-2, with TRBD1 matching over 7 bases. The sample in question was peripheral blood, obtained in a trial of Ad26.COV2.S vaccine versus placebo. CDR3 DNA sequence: TGTGCCAGCAGCTTAGAATTTTACAGGGGTAGCGGCTATGGCTACACCTTC. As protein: CASSLEFYRGSGYGYTF.